This T cell receptor beta chain was documented in a study of blood T cell repertoires in COVID-19. Trimming stripped 8 bases from V and 4 bases from J, with 11 bases between. The V gene's germline CDR1 is LNHDA and CDR2 SQIVND (reference sequence). CDR3 size: 12 residues. Sequencing was performed with immunoSEQ multiplex PCR; in TCRdb, only in-frame clones are kept and a portion is missing. Among approximately 440,000 clones, 90% were seen once, and the ten largest hold more than 0.55%. The chain carries TRBV19 and TRBJ1-2; D is unresolved. The TCR was taken from a man aged 18 to 30 who had recovered from COVID-19. Sequenced sample: PBMCs or T cells enriched from blood (not recorded which). CDR3 sequence reads: CASSDLSYGYTF. DNA for the CDR3: TGTGCCAGTTCGGACTTGTCCTATGGCTACACCTTC.